A selection of T cell receptor beta chains follows, all from one sample in a study of control samples from healthy donors and cancer patients. Profiled with immunoSEQ multiplex PCR; TCRdb holds only in-frame clones, not every one. This sample has around 120,000 clones; around 89% occur once, and the top ten carry less than 4%. The sequencing sample was made of blood. Receptors originate from a man aged 35-49 years in good health. Each CDR3 is given with its conserved first and last residue. The D gene is left open where the match is weak. A row's size may be missing; if present it is once, few, many or a size class.

V gene	D gene	J gene	clone size	CDR3 protein	CDR3 DNA
TRBV11-3	NA	TRBJ2-7	NA	CASSLRRGEQYF	TGTGCCAGCAGCTTGAGGAGGGGTGAGCAGTACTTC
TRBV30	NA	TRBJ1-1	NA	CAWSTQGRTEAFF	TGTGCCTGGAGTACGCAGGGTAGAACTGAAGCTTTCTTT
TRBV30	NA	TRBJ1-1	NA	CAWRGETANTEAFF	TGTGCCTGGAGGGGAGAGACAGCGAACACTGAAGCTTTCTTT
TRBV4-3	NA	TRBJ1-2	NA	CASSQESGSYGYTF	TGCGCCAGCAGCCAAGAAAGTGGAAGCTATGGCTACACCTTC
TRBV6-5	TRBD1	TRBJ1-1	NA	CASRGGDEAFF	TGTGCCAGCAGAGGGGGCGATGAAGCTTTCTTT
TRBV7-2	TRBD1	TRBJ2-5	NA	CASSRTGVQETQYF	TGTGCCAGCAGCCGTACAGGGGTACAAGAGACCCAGTACTTC
TRBV5-4	NA	TRBJ1-1	NA	CASSLSLGDSSEAFF	TGTGCCAGCAGCCTCTCGTTAGGGGATTCTTCTGAAGCTTTCTTT
TRBV2	NA	TRBJ2-5	NA	CASSVGGGQETQYF	TGTGCCAGCAGTGTGGGGGGTGGCCAAGAGACCCAGTACTTC
TRBV7-3	NA	TRBJ2-2	NA	CASSRTVNTGELFF	TGTGCCAGCAGCCGGACAGTTAACACCGGGGAGCTGTTTTTT
TRBV27	NA	TRBJ2-4	NA	CASSLWAGGVKNIQYF	TGTGCCAGCAGTTTATGGGCAGGGGGGGTCAAAAACATTCAGTACTTC
TRBV18	NA	TRBJ1-3	once	CASSSRGNTIYF	TGTGCCAGCTCAAGTCGTGGGAACACCATATATTTT
TRBV19	TRBD1	TRBJ1-6	NA	CASSDRAYNSPLHF	TGTGCCAGTAGCGACAGGGCATATAATTCACCCCTCCACTTT
TRBV2	NA	TRBJ2-7	NA	CASSEGGGPSYEQYF	TGTGCCAGCAGTGAAGGTGGAGGGCCCTCCTACGAGCAGTACTTC
TRBV24-1	NA	TRBJ1-6	NA	CATSDTGRPLHF	TGTGCCACCAGTGATACAGGAAGACCCCTCCACTTT
TRBV13	TRBD1	TRBJ1-5	NA	CASSSRGQGGQPQHF	TGTGCCAGCAGCTCAAGGGGTCAGGGGGGCCAGCCCCAGCATTTT
TRBV7-2	TRBD1	TRBJ1-2	NA	CASSSGQGAGYTF	TGTGCCAGCAGCTCGGGACAGGGGGCCGGCTACACCTTC
TRBV30	NA	TRBJ1-1	few	CAWRGGFNTEAFF	TGTGCCTGGAGGGGGGGTTTTAACACTGAAGCTTTCTTT
TRBV6-5	NA	TRBJ1-2	NA	CASKGSVYGYTF	TGTGCCAGCAAGGGCAGCGTCTATGGCTACACCTTC
TRBV7-9	NA	TRBJ1-1	once	CASSLVWGTEAFF	TGTGCCAGCAGCTTAGTTTGGGGCACTGAAGCTTTCTTT
TRBV6-5	TRBD1	TRBJ1-2	NA	CASSRQGKSGYTF	TGTGCCAGCAGCCGACAGGGGAAGAGTGGCTACACCTTC
TRBV12-5	NA	TRBJ1-3	NA	CASGLVSGFGNTIYF	TGTGCTAGTGGTTTGGTATCGGGATTTGGAAACACCATATATTTT
TRBV24-1	TRBD1	TRBJ1-5	NA	CATGQGQGTPQHF	TGTGCCACCGGCCAGGGACAGGGAACGCCCCAGCATTTT
TRBV18	NA	TRBJ2-5	NA	CASSSKETQYF	TGTGCCAGCTCCTCGAAGGAGACCCAGTACTTC
TRBV5-1	NA	TRBJ2-3	NA	CASSSGTSRTADTQYF	TGCGCCAGCAGCTCTGGGACATCAAGGACCGCAGATACGCAGTATTTT
TRBV5-8	NA	TRBJ1-1	NA	CASSLGRLRTEAFF	TGTGCCAGCAGCTTGGGTCGTTTAAGAACTGAAGCTTTCTTT
TRBV2	NA	TRBJ2-3	NA	CASSEGTGNTQYF	TGTGCCAGCAGTGAAGGGACGGGAAATACGCAGTATTTT